These T cell receptor beta chains were read from a single sample in a study of T cells after yellow fever vaccination. TCRdb called the 5' RACE reads again in MiXCR, with one record for every CDR3 protein. The table lists roughly 190,000 distinct CDR3 sequences, 9.5% to 12% of them singletons. The source material was CD8+ T cells sorted from PBMCs, sampled 15 days after the yellow fever booster vaccination. The receptors come from a man aged 18 to 29 who received the YFV17D yellow fever vaccine. The CDR3 runs from the conserved cysteine through the conserved F or W. A D gene is named only where the DNA matches it firmly. Clone size appears in some rows only: once, few, many, or a class for an expanded clone.

V: TRBV5-1
size: few
J: TRBJ2-5
D: TRBD2
DNA: TGCGCCAGCAGCCCAAGACTAGCGAAACGGTCAGAGACCCAGTACTTC
CDR3: CASSPRLAKRSETQYF

V: TRBV4-1
size: once
J: TRBJ2-3
D: NA
DNA: TGCGCCAGCAGCCAATTCACACCGGACTCAGAAACAGATACGCAGTATTTT
CDR3: CASSQFTPDSETDTQYF

V: TRBV6-6
size: few
J: TRBJ1-5
D: NA
DNA: TGTGCCAGCAGTTACCGCAATCAGCCCCAGCATTTT
CDR3: CASSYRNQPQHF

V: TRBV10-3
size: NA
J: TRBJ2-2
D: NA
DNA: TGTGCCATCGGGGAATCCCAGGGAAACACCGGGGAGCTGTTTTTT
CDR3: CAIGESQGNTGELFF

V: TRBV7-7
size: many
J: TRBJ2-7
D: NA
DNA: TGTGCCAGCAGCTTAGGGCAGAACTACGAGCAGTACTTC
CDR3: CASSLGQNYEQYF

V: TRBV20-1
size: many
J: TRBJ2-3
D: TRBD2
DNA: TGCAGTGCGGACAGGACTAGCGGGGCGATCGATACGCAGTATTTT
CDR3: CSADRTSGAIDTQYF

V: TRBV4-3
size: few
J: TRBJ1-3
D: NA
DNA: TGCGCCAGCAGCCAAGAGCGGAAGCATTCTGGAAACACCATATATTTT
CDR3: CASSQERKHSGNTIYF

V: TRBV15
size: few
J: TRBJ2-5
D: NA
DNA: TGTGCCACCAGCAACCCGCGGCAAGAGACCCAGTACTTC
CDR3: CATSNPRQETQYF

V: TRBV9
size: NA
J: TRBJ1-1
D: NA
DNA: TGTGCCAGCAGCCCCCGCGCAGGGACGAACACTGAAGCTTTCTTT
CDR3: CASSPRAGTNTEAFF

V: TRBV7-3
size: few
J: TRBJ2-2
D: NA
DNA: TGTGCCAGCAGCCTAGACCCCGGAGGGGCTGCCTCCGGGGAGCTGTTTTTT
CDR3: CASSLDPGGAASGELFF

V: TRBV27
size: many
J: TRBJ2-7
D: TRBD1
DNA: TGTGCCAGCAGTTTCTCCGGACAGGGAGATTACGAGCAGTACTTC
CDR3: CASSFSGQGDYEQYF

V: TRBV5-1
size: few
J: TRBJ1-2
D: NA
DNA: TGCGCCAGCAGCTTTACACCAACGGACCCGGTAACTTTCGATGGCTACACCTTC
CDR3: CASSFTPTDPVTFDGYTF

V: TRBV2
size: NA
J: TRBJ2-5
D: TRBD1
DNA: TGTGCCAGCAGTGATTGGGACAGGGGCGCGGAGACCCAGTACTTC
CDR3: CASSDWDRGAETQYF

V: TRBV19
size: few
J: TRBJ2-7
D: NA
DNA: TGTGCCAGTAGCTCCGGAGGGGGTTACGAGCAGTACTTC
CDR3: CASSSGGGYEQYF

V: TRBV7-9
size: few
J: TRBJ1-5
D: NA
DNA: TGTGCCAGCAGTTCCGCCGGAGGGAATCAGCCCCAGCATTTT
CDR3: CASSSAGGNQPQHF

V: TRBV7-8
size: many
J: TRBJ2-5
D: NA
DNA: TGTGCCAGCAGCCCTCCCGGCGAAGAGACCCAGTACTTC
CDR3: CASSPPGEETQYF

V: TRBV18
size: few
J: TRBJ2-3
D: TRBD2
DNA: TGTGCCAGCTCACCACCGGCGGGGGTTAGCACAGATACGCAGTATTTT
CDR3: CASSPPAGVSTDTQYF

V: TRBV18
size: few
J: TRBJ2-1
D: TRBD2
DNA: TGTGCCAGCTCACTTGGACTAGCGGGGAAGTACAATGAGCAGTTCTTC
CDR3: CASSLGLAGKYNEQFF

V: TRBV11-2
size: NA
J: TRBJ2-1
D: TRBD2
DNA: TGTGCCAGCAGCCCTAGCGGGGGGCTCTACAATGAGCAGTTCTTC
CDR3: CASSPSGGLYNEQFF

V: TRBV12-5
size: few
J: TRBJ2-4
D: NA
DNA: TGTGCTAGTGGTTTTATTGACAGGGCCAAAAACATTCAGTACTTC
CDR3: CASGFIDRAKNIQYF

V: TRBV7-3
size: many
J: TRBJ2-1
D: NA
DNA: TGTGCCAGCAGCACATACAGGGCGAATGAGCAGTTCTTC
CDR3: CASSTYRANEQFF

V: TRBV7-9
size: NA
J: TRBJ2-2
D: NA
DNA: TGTGCCAGCAGCCCGATTAACACCGGGGAGCTGTTTTTT
CDR3: CASSPINTGELFF

V: TRBV19
size: NA
J: TRBJ2-2
D: NA
DNA: TGTGCCAGTAGCCTACAGCACACCGGGGAGCTGTTTTTT
CDR3: CASSLQHTGELFF

V: TRBV9
size: NA
J: TRBJ1-5
D: TRBD1
DNA: TGTGCCAGCAGCGTAGCTACAGGGGGGCCCCAGCATTTT
CDR3: CASSVATGGPQHF

V: TRBV27
size: NA
J: TRBJ1-1
D: NA
DNA: TGTGCCAGCAGCCGTTACAGCGGCATGAACACTGAAGCTTTCTTT
CDR3: CASSRYSGMNTEAFF

V: TRBV6-6
size: NA
J: TRBJ2-5
D: NA
DNA: TGTGCCAGCAGTACCGACAGCCATGGGTGGGCTTCGCAAGAGACCCAGTACTTC
CDR3: CASSTDSHGWASQETQYF

V: TRBV2
size: few
J: TRBJ2-3
D: TRBD1
DNA: TGTGCCAGCAATGGACAGGGGGTATGGGATACGCAGTATTTT
CDR3: CASNGQGVWDTQYF

V: TRBV9
size: few
J: TRBJ2-1
D: NA
DNA: TGTGCCAGCAGCCGACGTATCCTCAATGAGCAGTTCTTC
CDR3: CASSRRILNEQFF

V: TRBV29-1
size: many
J: TRBJ1-1
D: NA
DNA: TGCAGCGGGGTAGACACTGAAGCTTTCTTT
CDR3: CSGVDTEAFF

V: TRBV5-5
size: NA
J: TRBJ2-1
D: TRBD2
DNA: TGTGCCAGCAGCTCGCTAGCGGGTCCCCTAAGTGATGAGCAGTTCTTC
CDR3: CASSSLAGPLSDEQFF

V: TRBV9
size: NA
J: TRBJ2-1
D: TRBD1
DNA: TGTGCCAGCAATAAGAGGGGGCACGGCACCAATGAGCAGTTCTTC
CDR3: CASNKRGHGTNEQFF

V: TRBV29-1
size: many
J: TRBJ2-6
D: NA
DNA: TGCAGCGTTGCGGTTTCTGGGGCCAACGTCCTGACTTTC
CDR3: CSVAVSGANVLTF

V: TRBV18
size: few
J: TRBJ2-5
D: NA
DNA: TGTGCCAGCTCACCGGGGGGACTGTACCAAGAGACCCAGTACTTC
CDR3: CASSPGGLYQETQYF

V: TRBV6-6
size: many
J: TRBJ1-5
D: NA
DNA: TGTGCCAGCAGCCAGACACCTTTCAATCAGCCCCAGCATTTT
CDR3: CASSQTPFNQPQHF

V: TRBV9
size: NA
J: TRBJ2-3
D: NA
DNA: TGTGCCAGCAGCGCCGCCGGAGGGTTAGATACGCAGTATTTT
CDR3: CASSAAGGLDTQYF